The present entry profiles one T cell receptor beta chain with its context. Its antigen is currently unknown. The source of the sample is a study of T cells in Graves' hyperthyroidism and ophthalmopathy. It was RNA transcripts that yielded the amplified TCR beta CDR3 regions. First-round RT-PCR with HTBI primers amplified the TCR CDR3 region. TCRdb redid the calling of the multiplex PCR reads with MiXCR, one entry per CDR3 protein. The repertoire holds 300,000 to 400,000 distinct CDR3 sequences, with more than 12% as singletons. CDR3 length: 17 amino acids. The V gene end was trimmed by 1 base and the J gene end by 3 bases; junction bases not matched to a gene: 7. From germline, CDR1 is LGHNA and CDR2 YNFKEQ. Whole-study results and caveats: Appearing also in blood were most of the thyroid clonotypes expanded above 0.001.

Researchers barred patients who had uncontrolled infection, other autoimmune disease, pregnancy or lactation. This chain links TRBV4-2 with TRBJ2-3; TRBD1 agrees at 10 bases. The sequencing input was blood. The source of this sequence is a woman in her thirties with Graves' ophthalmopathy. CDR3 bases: TGTGCCAGCAGCCAAGTCCCGGGACAGGGGTTGACAGATACGCAGTATTTT. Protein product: CASSQVPGQGLTDTQYF.